This T cell receptor beta chain was documented in a study of graft-versus-host responses after intestinal transplantation. As to this clone: The antigen remains unidentified.

Here immunoSEQ multiplex PCR was the method, and the copy in TCRdb shows in-frame clones only, minus some. The sample records about 15,000 clones, 90% to 95% being singletons. Study conclusions and caveats: GvH clones detected in recipient marrow included some appearing first in ileum or blood.

The sample here was PBMCs, taken 9 days after transplant. This TCR derives from a human patient who received an intestinal transplant, so some T cells may come from the graft donor.

The CDR3 nucleotides read TGTGCCAGCAGTTACTCGTGGGACGAGCAGTACTTC. Translated, it gives CASSYSWDEQYF. The chain joins TRBV6-5 to TRBJ2-7; D is ambiguous. Trimming cost V 0 bases and J 5 bases, with 5 bases left between them. Per the germline V gene, CDR1 is MNHEY and CDR2 is SVGAGI. The CDR3 covers 12 residues.